The rows below give T cell receptor beta chains drawn from one sample of a study of tumor-infiltrating lymphocytes in primary liver carcinoma. TCRdb re-called the multiplex PCR reads with MiXCR, one entry per CDR3 protein. The sample records approximately 330,000 distinct CDR3 sequences, less than 70% being singletons. The sample comprised peripheral blood. The source is a man in his forties or fifties with primary liver carcinoma and hepatitis B virus infection. Each CDR3 is given with its conserved first and last residue. D genes are given only for firm matches. A row's size may be missing; if present it is once, few, many or a size class.

j_call	d_call	v_call	clone_size	cdr3_aa	cdr3_nt
TRBJ2-2	NA	TRBV7-9	NA	CASSFNWPRAGELVF	TGTGCCAGCAGCTTTAACTGGCCGAGGGCCGGGGAGCTGGTTTTT
TRBJ1-1	TRBD1	TRBV29-1	NA	CSDRQGTEALF	TGCAGCGACCGACAGGGCACTGAGGCTCTCTTT
TRBJ1-5	NA	TRBV12-3/TRBV12-4	many	CASSWGGGAGNQPQHF	TGTGCCAGCAGTTGGGGGGGGGGCGCGGGCAATCAGCCCCAGCATTTT
TRBJ2-1	TRBD2	TRBV24-1	NA	CDTSDPREGYNEQFF	TGTGACACCAGTGATCCCCGGGAGGGATACAATGAGCAGTTCTTC
TRBJ2-7	NA	TRBV12-3/TRBV12-4	many	CASSSVGEQYF	TGTGCCAGCAGTTCAGTGGGGGAGCAGTACTTC
TRBJ2-1	TRBD1	TRBV24-1	NA	CATSDLGTGVSSHNEQFF	TGTGCCACCAGTGATTTGGGGACAGGGGTCAGCTCCCACAATGAGCAGTTCTTC
TRBJ1-4	NA	TRBV5-4	once	CASTLPLGKLFF	TGTGCCAGCACCTTGCCGTTGGGAAAACTGTTTTTT
TRBJ1-5	NA	TRBV6-1	NA	CTSSKGESDQPQHF	TGTACCAGCAGTAAGGGGGAGTCGGATCAGCCCCAGCATTTT
TRBJ2-3	NA	TRBV7-8	NA	CDSGPGAGSGDTQYF	TGTGACAGCGGCCCAGGTGCGGGATCGGGGGATACGCAGTATTTT
TRBJ1-5	NA	TRBV11-2	NA	CTSSRDMGSNQPQHF	TGTACCAGCAGCCGGGACATGGGTAGCAATCAGCCCCAGCATTTT
TRBJ2-1	TRBD2	TRBV11-1	NA	CASSDLEGGLNEQSF	TGTGCCAGCAGCGACTTAGAGGGAGGGCTCAATGAGCAGTCCTTC
TRBJ2-7	NA	TRBV11-2	once	CAGSEGSGRSHEQYF	TGTGCCGGCAGTGAAGGAAGCGGCCGCTCCCACGAGCAGTACTTC
TRBJ1-1	NA	TRBV4-2	NA	CASSQDSREAFF	TGTGCCAGCAGCCAAGATTCTCGGGAAGCTTTCTTT
TRBJ2-3	TRBD1	TRBV5-1	few	CASRPGQDTDTQYF	TGCGCCAGCCGACCGGGACAGGACACAGATACGCAGTATTTT
TRBJ1-5	NA	TRBV4-2	NA	CASSQDGGSIQPQHF	TGTGCAAGCAGCCAAGATGGCGGGTCGATTCAGCCCCAGCATTTT
TRBJ2-1	NA	TRBV7-9	NA	CASSLATAYNGQFF	TGTGCCAGCAGCTTAGCGACAGCGTACAATGGGCAGTTCTTC
TRBJ2-3	TRBD2	TRBV6-1	few	CASSATSGGVDTQYF	TGTGCCAGCAGCGCGACTAGCGGAGGGGTAGATACGCAGTATTTT
TRBJ2-1	NA	TRBV28	many	CASSSSEREQFF	TGTGCCAGCAGCTCGTCGGAGCGGGAGCAGTTCTTC
TRBJ2-3	NA	TRBV29-1	many	CSASGSSDTQYF	TGCAGCGCCTCGGGGTCATCAGATACGCAGTATTTT
TRBJ2-5	TRBD2	TRBV6-1	few	CASSEAPGAGTQCF	TGTGCCAGCAGTGAAGCACCAGGAGCGGGGACCCAGTGCTTC
TRBJ2-5	NA	TRBV11-2	many	CASSLDGTGIQETQYF	TGTGCCAGCAGCTTAGATGGAACAGGGATCCAAGAGACCCAGTACTTC
TRBJ2-1	TRBD2	TRBV5-4	NA	CASSLLGLAAEQFF	TGTGCCAGCAGCTTGTTGGGACTAGCGGCCGAGCAGTTCTTC
TRBJ2-3	NA	TRBV30	NA	CAWSPPGVATDTQYF	TGTGCCTGGAGTCCCCCGGGAGTCGCTACAGATACGCAGTATTTT
TRBJ2-3	NA	TRBV7-8	few	CASSLVRETDTQYF	TGTGCCAGCAGCTTAGTTCGGGAGACTGATACGCAGTATTTT
TRBJ1-5	TRBD1	TRBV4-1	NA	CASNQVMEQGLGQPQHF	TGCGCCAGCAACCAAGTAATGGAACAGGGGCTTGGTCAGCCCCAGCATTTT
TRBJ2-5	NA	TRBV18	NA	CASSPRRGGNQETQYF	TGTGCCAGCTCACCAAGACGAGGAGGTAACCAAGAGACCCAGTACTTC
TRBJ2-5	TRBD2	TRBV13	NA	CVSSTRTSVQETQCF	TGTGTCAGCAGCACCAGGACTAGCGTCCAAGAGACCCAGTGCTTC
TRBJ2-3	TRBD2	TRBV6-1	NA	CASSAPRAGVSASTYTQYF	TGTGCCAGCAGCGCCCCCCGGGCGGGAGTATCGGCTAGCACATATACGCAGTATTTT
TRBJ1-2	NA	TRBV30	NA	CAWSGYDGYTF	TGTGCCTGGAGCGGTTATGATGGCTACACCTTC
TRBJ1-1	TRBD1	TRBV6-5	NA	CARSYQQGRAFF	TGTGCCCGCAGTTACCAACAGGGGAGAGCTTTCTTT
TRBJ2-3	NA	TRBV4-1	NA	CTISQAHGPSSTDTQYF	TGCACCATCAGCCAAGCCCACGGACCCTCTAGCACGGATACGCAGTATTTT
TRBJ2-5	NA	TRBV6-6	many	CASSYGSPHFQETQYF	TGTGCCAGCAGTTACGGGAGTCCACACTTTCAAGAGACCCAGTACTTC
TRBJ1-6	TRBD1	TRBV11-1	NA	CASILTGSGSPLHF	TGTGCCAGCATCCTGACAGGGTCTGGATCACCTCTCCACTTT
TRBJ1-1	TRBD1	TRBV6-5	once	CASSWGQGMSTEAFF	TGTGCCAGCAGTTGGGGACAGGGAATGAGCACTGAAGCTTTCTTT
TRBJ1-1	NA	TRBV5-4	NA	CASSSNSVTEAFF	TGTGCCAGCAGCTCCAACAGCGTGACTGAAGCTTTCTTT
TRBJ2-4	NA	TRBV11-2	NA	CASLGGLAENIQYF	TGTGCTAGTTTAGGGGGTCTAGCCGAAAACATTCAGTACTTC
TRBJ1-1	NA	TRBV5-6	NA	CASSYRRGWTEAFF	TGTGCCAGCAGCTATAGACGGGGGTGGACTGAAGCTTTCTTT
TRBJ2-7	NA	TRBV11-2	once	CASSLGLAISSEQHF	TGTGCCAGCAGCTTAGGCCTAGCGATCTCCTCCGAGCAGCACTTC
TRBJ2-1	NA	TRBV11-3	NA	CASNFAGEQFF	TGTGCCAGCAACTTCGCGGGTGAGCAGTTCTTC
TRBJ1-6	NA	TRBV10-3	NA	CAISVGQPYNSPLHF	TGTGCCATCAGTGTCGGACAGCCTTATAATTCACCCCTCCACTTT
TRBJ1-5	NA	TRBV6-5	NA	CASSVGQRWAQHF	TGTGCCAGCAGTGTTGGACAGCGCTGGGCCCAGCATTTT
TRBJ2-1	NA	TRBV5-6	few	CASSWRLSGEQFF	TGTGCCAGCAGTTGGAGACTGAGCGGGGAGCAGTTCTTC
TRBJ1-2	TRBD1	TRBV4-3	many	CASSRDRDYGYTF	TGCGCCAGCAGCCGGGACAGGGACTATGGCTACACCTTC
TRBJ1-2	NA	TRBV12-3/TRBV12-4	NA	CANFEDSYGYIF	TGTGCCAACTTCGAAGACAGCTATGGCTACATCTTC
TRBJ2-2	NA	TRBV5-4	NA	CASSLPGEPVGELFF	TGTGCCAGCAGCTTACCGGGAGAGCCCGTGGGGGAGCTGTTTTTT
TRBJ2-7	NA	TRBV5-1	NA	CASSPDAHEQYF	TGCGCCAGCAGCCCAGACGCCCACGAGCAGTACTTC
TRBJ2-7	NA	TRBV11-2	NA	CVSSLPGKVYEQYF	TGTGTCAGCAGCCTCCCGGGAAAGGTCTACGAGCAGTACTTC
TRBJ1-2	NA	TRBV10-3	NA	CAISEARNYGYAF	TGTGCTATCAGTGAGGCCAGAAACTATGGCTACGCCTTC
TRBJ1-5	TRBD1	TRBV4-3	NA	CASSQDWDRAGNQPQHF	TGCGCAAGCAGCCAAGATTGGGACAGGGCGGGCAATCAGCCTCAGCATTTT
TRBJ2-1	TRBD2	TRBV5-1	NA	CASSAAGTSGRVRSYNEQFF	TGCGCCAGCAGCGCAGCCGGGACTAGCGGGAGGGTCCGTTCCTACAATGAGCAGTTCTTC
TRBJ2-1	NA	TRBV11-2	NA	CASSLSLTSDNEQFF	TGCGCCAGCAGCCTTAGCCTGACTTCCGACAATGAGCAGTTCTTC
TRBJ1-2	NA	TRBV11-2	NA	CASSPQRQTYDYTF	TGTGCCAGCAGCCCCCAGAGACAGACCTATGACTACACCTTC
TRBJ1-2	NA	TRBV12-3/TRBV12-4	NA	CASSSWTSTYGYTF	TGTGCCAGCAGTTCATGGACTTCGACCTATGGCTACACCTTC
TRBJ2-1	NA	TRBV13	NA	CVSSLPVDEQFF	TGTGTCAGCAGCCTACCGGTGGATGAGCAGTTCTTC
TRBJ2-3	TRBD2	TRBV28	many	CASSPLAGGDSGTDTQYF	TGTGCCAGCAGCCCACTAGCGGGAGGTGACAGTGGCACAGATACGCAGTATTTT